Shown below are 20 T cell receptor beta chains from a single sample sequenced in a study of shared clonotypes between healthy human individuals. It was CD45RO-negative cells, positively selected for CCR7, that made up naive CD8 cells, with terminally differentiated effector memory CD45RA+ cells excluded. Clones were sequenced by immunoSEQ multiplex PCR, and TCRdb holds only the in-frame ones, with some missing. The sample carries some 2.1 million clones, 93% recorded once. The material sequenced was naive CD8+ T cells from PBMCs. The receptor set was obtained from a young man in good health. Some clones in this sample may be carry-over from other donors' samples.

With regard to this clone: Other DNA sequences from this sample encode an identical CDR3 as well. The rearrangement uses TRBV27 and TRBJ2-3, with D perhaps matching TRBD1 or TRBD2 (6 bases each). Germline loops: CDR1 MNHEY, CDR2 SMNVEV (reference sequence). Trimming removed 3 bases from V and 0 bases from J, with 10 bases in between. The CDR3 extends over 15 amino acids. In DNA form, the CDR3 reads TGTGCCAGCAGTTTTGGAGGGGGAAGCACAGATACGCAGTATTTT. This gives the protein CASSFGGGSTDTQYF.

The gene calls are TRBV15 and TRBJ1-2, with TRBD1 matching over 7 bases. J lost 6 bases, V lost 1 base, and 5 bases had no gene match. Germline V gene lookup returns CDR1 LNHNV and CDR2 YYDKDF (reference sequence). The CDR3 runs to 14 residues. CDR3 bases: TGTGCCACCAGCAGAGTCGACAGGGCGGATGGCTACACCTTC. Translation gives CATSRVDRADGYTF.

The chain carries TRBV4-1 and TRBJ2-7; 11 nucleotides match TRBD2. In germline, CDR1 is MGHRA, CDR2 YSYEKL. The CDR3 has 15 amino acids. V dropped 3 bases and J dropped 3; count of bases not matched to a gene: 4. This CDR3 reads CASSQSGLAVYEQYF. Here the CDR3 DNA reads TGCGCCAGCAGCCAGTCGGGACTAGCGGTCTACGAGCAGTACTTC.

The rearrangement uses TRBV27 and TRBJ2-3; TRBD2 might be the D (6 bases). Germline values: CDR1 MNHEY, CDR2 SMNVEV (reference sequence). Trimming cost V 6 bases and J 1 base, with 14 bases left between them. This CDR3 region has 15 residues. The CDR3 loop is CASRSWEARTDTQYF. The CDR3 bases are TGTGCCAGCAGGTCCTGGGAGGCACGCACAGATACGCAGTATTTT.

This clone showed up just a few times. The V and J genes are TRBV14 and TRBJ2-2, with D unresolved. Germline-derived CDR1 and CDR2 are SGHDN and FVKESK. V was trimmed by 8 bases and J by 5 bases, leaving 9 bases between them. CDR3 length equals 12 residues. The CDR3 loop reads CASFKRTGELFF. CDR3 in DNA: TGTGCCAGCTTCAAGAGGACCGGGGAGCTGTTTTTT.

This chain uses TRBV4-2 with TRBJ1-3, with TRBD1 identical over 8 bases. Trimming cost V 4 bases and J 1 base; bases outside gene matches: 6. This CDR3 region has 16 residues. Germline CDR1 reads LGHNA; CDR2 reads YNFKEQ. In DNA, the CDR3 is TGTGCCAGCAGCCGATCCCAGGGGGCATCTGGAAACACCATATATTTT. Translation gives CASSRSQGASGNTIYF.

This clone came up once. The V gene is TRBV27, the J gene TRBJ2-3, with TRBD2 as a possible D gene (6 bases). CDR3 size: 16 residues. With 3 bases removed from V and 0 bases from J, the gap between germline ends came to 13 bases. Per germline, CDR1 MNHEY and CDR2 SMNVEV (reference sequence). The CDR3: CASSFGGVYSTDTQYF. The CDR3 DNA follows: TGTGCCAGCAGTTTTGGCGGGGTATATAGCACAGATACGCAGTATTTT.

CDR3 sequence (DNA): TGTGCCAGCCATCGGGACGGGACCGTCCCAGACTATGGCTACACCTTC. It is translated as CASHRDGTVPDYGYTF. The J gene is TRBJ1-2, the V gene TRBV19, with a possible D match to TRBD1 (5 bases). The CDR3 spans 16 residues. CDR1 and CDR2 from the germline V gene are LNHDA and SQIVND (reference sequence). The V gene lost 9 bases and the J gene lost 3 bases, with 23 bases spanning the gap.

This rearrangement joins TRBV28 to TRBJ1-5; the D is unclear. The V and J ends lost 6 bases and 2 bases respectively, with 14 bases between them. CDR1 MDHEN and CDR2 SYDVKM come from the germline V gene. This CDR3 comprises 15 residues. The CDR3 nucleotides are TGTGCCAGCAGACCTCCGTGGGATGGCAATCAGCCCCAGCATTTT. Protein sequence: CASRPPWDGNQPQHF.

The rearrangement links TRBV28 to TRBJ1-1; 8 nucleotides agree with TRBD1. V lost 2 bases, J lost 6 bases, and 5 bases stayed unmatched. The CDR3 extends over 14 amino acids. Per germline, CDR1 MDHEN and CDR2 SYDVKM. This chain's CDR3 is CASSLLQGVAEAFF. CDR3 nucleotide sequence: TGTGCCAGCAGTTTACTACAGGGGGTTGCTGAAGCTTTCTTT. Supplemented by reference TRBV28 and TRBJ1-1, the full variable domain reads DVKVTQSSRYLVKRTGEKVFLECVQDMDHENMFWYRQDPGLGLRLIYFSYDVKMKEKGDIPEGYSVSREKKERFSLILESASTNQTSMYLCASSLLQGVAEAFFGQGTRLTVV.

About this clone: One end of the junction is discordant with germline, which a read error may explain. This chain joins TRBV7-8 and TRBJ1-5; 7 nucleotides line up with TRBD1. Germline CDR1 SGHVS, CDR2 FQNEAQ. The CDR3 totals 16 residues. CDR3 in amino acids: CASSLKSQGGNQPQHF. The CDR3 bases are TGTGCCAGCAGCTTAAAGAGCCAGGGGGGGAATCAACCCCAGCATTTT.

This chain links TRBV27 with TRBJ1-1, with 8 bases identical to TRBD1. The CDR3 has 15 amino acids. Per the germline V gene, CDR1 is MNHEY and CDR2 is SMNVEV (reference sequence). Unmatched junction bases numbered 9, after V lost 5 bases and J lost 4 bases. The CDR3 here is CASSEGGTGGTEAFF. CDR3 sequence (DNA): TGTGCCAGCAGTGAAGGGGGAACAGGGGGCACTGAAGCTTTCTTT.

The chain carries TRBV28 and TRBJ2-3, with D possibly TRBD1 on 5 matching bases. Germline V lookup: CDR1 MDHEN, CDR2 SYDVKM. This CDR3 contains 16 residues. Trimming took off 3 bases at V and 0 bases at J, with 13 bases between the two ends. Here the CDR3 DNA reads TGTGCCAGCAGTTTCCCGTCCGACAGTAGCACAGATACGCAGTATTTT. Amino acids: CASSFPSDSSTDTQYF.

With respect to this clone: Within the sample, other DNA sequences also encode this same CDR3. The chain links TRBV28 to TRBJ2-7; D possibly corresponds to TRBD1 (5 bases). The CDR3 spans 13 residues. Germline CDR1 reads MDHEN; CDR2 reads SYDVKM. V shed 2 bases and J shed 3 bases, with 8 bases lying between them. CDR3 sequence reads: CASSLLTDYEQYF. The CDR3 nucleotides read TGTGCCAGCAGTTTACTGACAGACTACGAGCAGTACTTC.

V gene TRBV2 combines with J gene TRBJ1-5; TRBD1 aligns across 8 bases. CDR3 size: 14 residues. Germline trimming cut 3 bases from V and 11 bases from J; bases unmatched to any gene: 9. The germline V gene has CDR1 SNHLY and CDR2 FYNNEI. The CDR3 spells CASSERQGAGAQHF. The CDR3 DNA reads TGTGCCAGCAGTGAGAGGCAGGGGGCGGGAGCCCAGCATTTT.

The CDR3 nucleotides read TGTGCCAGCAGCTCTTACACTGAAGCTTTCTTT. This sequence encodes CASSSYTEAFF. The chain couples TRBV5-8 to TRBJ1-1, with D uncertain. The germline CDR1 and CDR2 sequences are SGHTS and YDEGEE. Trimming removed 3 bases from V and 3 bases from J, with 3 bases in between. The CDR3 is made up of 11 amino acids.

The chain has TRBV10-3 and TRBJ2-5; 8 bases align to TRBD1. The germline V gene has CDR1 ENHRY and CDR2 SYGVKD. This CDR3 spans 14 amino acids. Trimming at V came to 6 bases and at J to 5 bases, leaving 8 bases not matched to a gene. DNA of the CDR3: TGTGCCATCAGCCCACAGGGGGAAGTGGAGACCCAGTACTTC. Protein: CAISPQGEVETQYF.

Notes on this clone: The junction does not match germline at one end; this may be a read error. The chain is built from TRBV7-9 and TRBJ2-1; D call uncertain. Germline-derived CDR1 and CDR2 are SEHNR and FQNEAQ (reference sequence). The CDR3 extends over 17 amino acids. The CDR3: CASSLGVLARADDEELF. CDR3 sequence (DNA): TGTGCCAGCAGCTTAGGGGTTTTGGCTAGGGCGGACGATGAGGAGCTCTTC.

The J gene is TRBJ2-5, the V gene TRBV9; 7 bases agree with TRBD2. The CDR3 has 13 amino acids. The junction had 5 bases not matched to a gene; V was cut back by 4 bases and J by 5 bases. In germline, CDR1 is SGDLS, CDR2 YYNGEE. The CDR3 region is CASSPWGGETQYF. CDR3 coding DNA: TGTGCCAGCAGCCCTTGGGGAGGGGAGACCCAGTACTTC.

This clone showed up just once. The gene calls are TRBV6-5 and TRBJ1-5, with 8 positions matching TRBD1. The CDR3 sequence is 15 residues long. Looked up from germline, CDR1 is MNHEY and CDR2 is SVGAGI. V was pared by 5 bases and J by 3 bases, with 6 bases of the junction left unmatched. CDR3 protein: CASSQDRGPNQPQHF. CDR3 DNA: TGTGCCAGCAGTCAAGACAGGGGTCCCAATCAGCCCCAGCATTTT.